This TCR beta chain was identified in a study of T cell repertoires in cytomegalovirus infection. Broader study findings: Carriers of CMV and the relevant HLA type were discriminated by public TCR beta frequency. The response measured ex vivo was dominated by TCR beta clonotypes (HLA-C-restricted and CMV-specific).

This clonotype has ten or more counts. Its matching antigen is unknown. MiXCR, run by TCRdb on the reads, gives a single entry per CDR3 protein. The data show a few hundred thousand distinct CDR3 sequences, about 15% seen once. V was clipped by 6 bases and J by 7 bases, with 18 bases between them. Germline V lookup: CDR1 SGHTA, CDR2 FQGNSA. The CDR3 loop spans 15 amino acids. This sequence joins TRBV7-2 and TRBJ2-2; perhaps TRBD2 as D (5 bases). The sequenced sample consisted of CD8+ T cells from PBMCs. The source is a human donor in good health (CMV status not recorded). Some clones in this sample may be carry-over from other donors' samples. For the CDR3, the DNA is TGTGCCAGCAGTCCCTACGCGGGTGACGGCGGGGAGCTGTTTTTT. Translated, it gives CASSPYAGDGGELFF. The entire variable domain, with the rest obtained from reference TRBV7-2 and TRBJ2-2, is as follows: GAGVSQSPSNKVTEKGKDVELRCDPISGHTALYWYRQSLGQGLEFLIYFQGNSAPDKSGLPSDRFSAERTGGSVSTLTIQRTQQEDSAVYLCASSPYAGDGGELFFGEGSRLTVL.